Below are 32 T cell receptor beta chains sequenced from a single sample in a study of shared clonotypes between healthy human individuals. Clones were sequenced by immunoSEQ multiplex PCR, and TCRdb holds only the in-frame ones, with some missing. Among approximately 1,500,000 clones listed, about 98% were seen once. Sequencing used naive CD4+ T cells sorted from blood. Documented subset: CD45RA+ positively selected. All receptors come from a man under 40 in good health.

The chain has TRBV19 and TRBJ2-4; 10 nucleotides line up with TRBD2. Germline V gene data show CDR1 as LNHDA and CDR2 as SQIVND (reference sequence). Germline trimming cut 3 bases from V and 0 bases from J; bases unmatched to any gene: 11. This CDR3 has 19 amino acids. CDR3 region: CASSISLAGVDGAKNIQYF. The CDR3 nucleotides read TGTGCCAGTAGTATTTCCCTAGCGGGAGTTGATGGAGCCAAAAACATTCAGTACTTC.

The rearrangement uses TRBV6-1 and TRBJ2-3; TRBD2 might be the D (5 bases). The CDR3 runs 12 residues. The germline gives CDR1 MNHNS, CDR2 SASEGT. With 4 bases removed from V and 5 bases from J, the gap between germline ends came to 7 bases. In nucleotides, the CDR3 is TGTGCCAGCAGTGCCCGGGGAGATACGCAGTATTTT. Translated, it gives CASSARGDTQYF.

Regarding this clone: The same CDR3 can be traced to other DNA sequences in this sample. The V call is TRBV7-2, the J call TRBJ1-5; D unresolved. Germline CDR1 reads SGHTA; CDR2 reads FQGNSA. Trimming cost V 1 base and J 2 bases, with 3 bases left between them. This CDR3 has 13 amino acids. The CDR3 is CASSLVGNQPQHF. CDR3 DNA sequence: TGTGCCAGCAGCTTAGTCGGCAATCAGCCCCAGCATTTT. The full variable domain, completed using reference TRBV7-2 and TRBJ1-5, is GAGVSQSPSNKVTEKGKDVELRCDPISGHTALYWYRQSLGQGLEFLIYFQGNSAPDKSGLPSDRFSAERTGGSVSTLTIQRTQQEDSAVYLCASSLVGNQPQHFGDGTRLSIL.

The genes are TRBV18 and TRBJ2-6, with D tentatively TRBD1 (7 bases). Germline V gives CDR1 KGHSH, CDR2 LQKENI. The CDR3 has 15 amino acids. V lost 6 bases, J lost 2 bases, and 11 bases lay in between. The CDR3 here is CASSGGTAGANVLTF. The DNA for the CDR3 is TGTGCCAGCTCTGGGGGGACAGCTGGGGCCAACGTCCTGACTTTC.

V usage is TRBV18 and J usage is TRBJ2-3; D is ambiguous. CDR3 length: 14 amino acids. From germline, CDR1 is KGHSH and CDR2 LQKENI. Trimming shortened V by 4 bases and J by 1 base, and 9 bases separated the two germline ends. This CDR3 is CASSRKTGTDTQYF. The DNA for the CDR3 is TGTGCCAGCTCACGGAAGACTGGCACAGATACGCAGTATTTT.

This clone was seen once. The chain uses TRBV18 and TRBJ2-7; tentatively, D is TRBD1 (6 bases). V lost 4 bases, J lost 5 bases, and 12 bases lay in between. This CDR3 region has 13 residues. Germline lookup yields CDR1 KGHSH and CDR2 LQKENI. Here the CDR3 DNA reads TGTGCCAGCTCACAGAAACAGGGCCACGAGCAGTACTTC. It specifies CASSQKQGHEQYF.

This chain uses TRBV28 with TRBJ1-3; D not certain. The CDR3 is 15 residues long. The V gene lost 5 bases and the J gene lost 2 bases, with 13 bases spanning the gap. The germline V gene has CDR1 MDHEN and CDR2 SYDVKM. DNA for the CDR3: TGTGCCAGCAGTGGACTAATAGGCGCTGGAAACACCATATATTTT. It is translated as CASSGLIGAGNTIYF.

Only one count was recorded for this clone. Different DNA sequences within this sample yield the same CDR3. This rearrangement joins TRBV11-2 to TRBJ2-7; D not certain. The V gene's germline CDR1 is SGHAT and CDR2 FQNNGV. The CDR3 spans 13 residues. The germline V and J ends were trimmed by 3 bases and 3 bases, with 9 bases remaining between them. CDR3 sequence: CASSFSPSYEQYF. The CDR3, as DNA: TGTGCCAGCAGCTTTTCCCCTAGCTACGAGCAGTACTTC.

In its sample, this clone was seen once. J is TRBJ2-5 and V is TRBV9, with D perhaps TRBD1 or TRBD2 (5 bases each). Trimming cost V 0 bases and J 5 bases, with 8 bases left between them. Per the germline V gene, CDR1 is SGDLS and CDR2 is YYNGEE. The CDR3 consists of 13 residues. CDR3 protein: CASSVGWGETQYF. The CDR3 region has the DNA TGTGCCAGCAGCGTAGGTTGGGGGGAGACCCAGTACTTC. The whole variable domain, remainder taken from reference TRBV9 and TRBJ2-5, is DSGVTQTPKHLITATGQRVTLRCSPRSGDLSVYWYQQSLDQGLQFLIQYYNGEERAKGNILERFSAQQFPDLHSELNLSSLELGDSALYFCASSVGWGETQYFGPGTRLLVL.

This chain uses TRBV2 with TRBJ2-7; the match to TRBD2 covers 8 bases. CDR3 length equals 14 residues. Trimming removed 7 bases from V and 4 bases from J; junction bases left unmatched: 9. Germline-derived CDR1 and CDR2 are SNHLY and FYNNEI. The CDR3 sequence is CASKEASGSYEQYF. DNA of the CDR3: TGTGCCAGCAAAGAGGCCAGCGGGAGTTACGAGCAGTACTTC.

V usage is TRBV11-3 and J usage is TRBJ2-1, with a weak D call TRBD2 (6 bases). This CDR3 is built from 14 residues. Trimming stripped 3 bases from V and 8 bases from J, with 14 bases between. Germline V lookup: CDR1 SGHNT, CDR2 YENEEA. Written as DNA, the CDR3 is TGTGCCAGCAGCTTTGGAGGGAGGTTTGATGAGCAGTTCTTC. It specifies CASSFGGRFDEQFF. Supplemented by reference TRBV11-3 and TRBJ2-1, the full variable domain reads EAGVVQSPRYKIIEKKQPVAFWCNPISGHNTLYWYLQNLGQGPELLIRYENEEAVDDSQLPKDRFSAERLKGVDSTLKIQPAELGDSAVYLCASSFGGRFDEQFFGPGTRLTVL.

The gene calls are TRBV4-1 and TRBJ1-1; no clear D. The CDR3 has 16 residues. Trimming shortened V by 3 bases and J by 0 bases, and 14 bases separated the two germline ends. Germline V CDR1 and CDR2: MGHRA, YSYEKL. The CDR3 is CASSQLSNGLNTEAFF. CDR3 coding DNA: TGCGCCAGCAGCCAGCTTTCGAACGGGCTGAACACTGAAGCTTTCTTT.

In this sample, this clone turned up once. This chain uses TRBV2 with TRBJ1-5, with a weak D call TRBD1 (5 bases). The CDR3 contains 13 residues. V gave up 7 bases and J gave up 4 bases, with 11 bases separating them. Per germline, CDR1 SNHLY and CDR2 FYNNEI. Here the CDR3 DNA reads TGTGCCAGCAAAAGACAGACTAATCAGCCCCAGCATTTT. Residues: CASKRQTNQPQHF.

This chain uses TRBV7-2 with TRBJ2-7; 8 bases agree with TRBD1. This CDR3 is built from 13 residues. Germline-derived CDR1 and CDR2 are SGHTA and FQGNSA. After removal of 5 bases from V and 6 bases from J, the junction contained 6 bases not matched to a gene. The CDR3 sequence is CASSPSTGVEQYF. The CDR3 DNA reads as TGTGCCAGCAGCCCATCGACAGGGGTCGAGCAGTACTTC.

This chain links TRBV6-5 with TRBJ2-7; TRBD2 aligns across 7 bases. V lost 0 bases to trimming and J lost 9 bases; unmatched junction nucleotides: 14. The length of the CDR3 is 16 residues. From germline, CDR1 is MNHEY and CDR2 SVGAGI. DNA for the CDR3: TGTGCCAGCAGTTACTCGGCCCGGGGGGATTCGATCCCGCAGTACTTC. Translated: CASSYSARGDSIPQYF.

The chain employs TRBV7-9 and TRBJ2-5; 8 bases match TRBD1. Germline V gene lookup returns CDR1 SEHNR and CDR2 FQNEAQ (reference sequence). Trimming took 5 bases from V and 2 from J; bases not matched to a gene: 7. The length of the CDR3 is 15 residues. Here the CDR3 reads CASSHGTGLQETQYF. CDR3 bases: TGTGCCAGCAGCCACGGGACAGGCCTACAAGAGACCCAGTACTTC.

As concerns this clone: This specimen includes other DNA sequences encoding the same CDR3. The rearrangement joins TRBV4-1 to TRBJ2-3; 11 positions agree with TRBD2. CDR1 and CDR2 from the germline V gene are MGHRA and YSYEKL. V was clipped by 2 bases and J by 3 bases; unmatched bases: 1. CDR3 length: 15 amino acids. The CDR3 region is CASSQRLAGTDTQYF. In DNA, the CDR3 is TGCGCCAGCAGCCAACGACTAGCGGGAACAGATACGCAGTATTTT.

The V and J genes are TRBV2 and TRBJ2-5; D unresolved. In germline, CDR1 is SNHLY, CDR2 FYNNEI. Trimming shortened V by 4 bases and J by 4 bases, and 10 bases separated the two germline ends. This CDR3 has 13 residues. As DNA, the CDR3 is TGTGCCAGCAGTGGATCTAGAGTAGAGACCCAGTACTTC. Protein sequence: CASSGSRVETQYF. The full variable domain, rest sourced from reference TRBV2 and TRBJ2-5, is EPEVTQTPSHQVTQMGQEVILRCVPISNHLYFYWYRQILGQKVEFLVSFYNNEISEKSEIFDDQFSVERPDGSNFTLKIRSTKLEDSAMYFCASSGSRVETQYFGPGTRLLVL.

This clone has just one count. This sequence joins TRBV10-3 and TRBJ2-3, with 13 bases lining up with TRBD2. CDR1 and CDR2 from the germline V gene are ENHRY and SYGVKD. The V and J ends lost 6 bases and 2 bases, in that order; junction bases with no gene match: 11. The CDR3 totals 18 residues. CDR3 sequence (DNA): TGTGCCATCAGGAGGACTAGCGGGAGTATACCCTCCACAGATACGCAGTATTTT. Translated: CAIRRTSGSIPSTDTQYF.

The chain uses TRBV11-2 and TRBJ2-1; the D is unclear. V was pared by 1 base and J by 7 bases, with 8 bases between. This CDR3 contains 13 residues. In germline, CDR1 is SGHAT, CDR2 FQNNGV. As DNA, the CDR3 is TGTGCCAGCAGCTTAGGTTTGTTAAATGAGCAGTTCTTC. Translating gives CASSLGLLNEQFF.

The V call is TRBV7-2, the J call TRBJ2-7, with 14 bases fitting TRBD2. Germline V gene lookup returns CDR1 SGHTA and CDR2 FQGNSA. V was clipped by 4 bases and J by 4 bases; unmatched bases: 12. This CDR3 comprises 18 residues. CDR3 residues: CASSSTSGRGSGPYEQYF. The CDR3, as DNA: TGTGCCAGCAGCTCGACTAGCGGGAGGGGATCGGGGCCTTACGAGCAGTACTTC.

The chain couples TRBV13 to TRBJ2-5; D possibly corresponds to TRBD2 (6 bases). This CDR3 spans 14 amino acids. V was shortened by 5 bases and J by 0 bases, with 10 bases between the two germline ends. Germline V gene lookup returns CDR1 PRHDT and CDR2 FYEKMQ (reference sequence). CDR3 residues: CASSGEEYQETQYF. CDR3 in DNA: TGTGCCAGCAGCGGGGAGGAGTACCAAGAGACCCAGTACTTC.

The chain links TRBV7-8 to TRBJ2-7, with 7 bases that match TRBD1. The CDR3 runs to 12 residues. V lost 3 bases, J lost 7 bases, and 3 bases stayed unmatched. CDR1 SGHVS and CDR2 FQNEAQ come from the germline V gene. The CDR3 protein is CASSLTGFEQYF. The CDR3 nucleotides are TGTGCCAGCAGCTTGACAGGGTTTGAGCAGTACTTC.

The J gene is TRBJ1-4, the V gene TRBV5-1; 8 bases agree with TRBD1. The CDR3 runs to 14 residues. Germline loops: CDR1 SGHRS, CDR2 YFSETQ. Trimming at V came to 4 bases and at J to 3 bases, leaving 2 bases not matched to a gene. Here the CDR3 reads CASSGQGSNEKLFF. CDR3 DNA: TGCGCCAGCAGCGGACAGGGTTCTAATGAAAAACTGTTTTTT. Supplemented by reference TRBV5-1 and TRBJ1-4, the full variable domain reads KAGVTQTPRYLIKTRGQQVTLSCSPISGHRSVSWYQQTPGQGLQFLFEYFSETQRNKGNFPGRFSGRQFSNSRSEMNVSTLELGDSALYLCASSGQGSNEKLFFGSGTQLSVL.

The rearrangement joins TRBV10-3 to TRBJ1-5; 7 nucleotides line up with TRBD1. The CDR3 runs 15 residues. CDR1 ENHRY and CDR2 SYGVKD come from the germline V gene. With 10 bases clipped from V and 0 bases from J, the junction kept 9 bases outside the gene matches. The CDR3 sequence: CASRGTENSNQPQHF. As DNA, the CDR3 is TGTGCCAGTAGAGGGACAGAAAATAGCAATCAGCCCCAGCATTTT.

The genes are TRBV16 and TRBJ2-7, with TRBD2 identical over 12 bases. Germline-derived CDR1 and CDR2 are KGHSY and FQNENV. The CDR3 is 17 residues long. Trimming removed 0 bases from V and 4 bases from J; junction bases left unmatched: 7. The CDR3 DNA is TGTGCCAGCAGCCAATCCGCCGGACTAGCGGGAAAGTACGAGCAGTACTTC. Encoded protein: CASSQSAGLAGKYEQYF.

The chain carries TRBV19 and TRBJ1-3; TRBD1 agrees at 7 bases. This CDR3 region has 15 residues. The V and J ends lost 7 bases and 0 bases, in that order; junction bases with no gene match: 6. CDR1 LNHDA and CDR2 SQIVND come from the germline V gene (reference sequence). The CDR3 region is CASNSGGYSGNTIYF. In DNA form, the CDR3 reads TGTGCCAGTAATTCAGGGGGATACTCTGGAAACACCATATATTTT.

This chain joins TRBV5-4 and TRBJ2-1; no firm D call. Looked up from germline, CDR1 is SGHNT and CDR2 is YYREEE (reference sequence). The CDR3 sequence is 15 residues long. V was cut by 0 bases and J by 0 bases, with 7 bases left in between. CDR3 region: CASSLARSSYNEQFF. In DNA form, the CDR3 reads TGTGCCAGCAGCTTGGCCCGGAGCTCCTACAATGAGCAGTTCTTC.

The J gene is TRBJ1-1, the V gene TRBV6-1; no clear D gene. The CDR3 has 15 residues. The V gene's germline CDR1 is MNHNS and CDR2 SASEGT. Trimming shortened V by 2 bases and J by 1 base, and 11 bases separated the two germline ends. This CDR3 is CASSELGFQNTEAFF. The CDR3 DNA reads TGTGCCAGCAGTGAACTGGGTTTTCAGAACACTGAAGCTTTCTTT.

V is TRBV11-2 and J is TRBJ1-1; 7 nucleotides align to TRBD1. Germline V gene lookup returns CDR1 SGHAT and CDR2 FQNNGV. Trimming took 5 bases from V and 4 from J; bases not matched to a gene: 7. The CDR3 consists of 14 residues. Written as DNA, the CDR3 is TGTGCCAGCAGCCAGACAGGGATGTTCACTGAAGCTTTCTTT. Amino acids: CASSQTGMFTEAFF.

CDR3 bases: TGCGCCAGCAGGGGACTAGCGGGAGGGTGGGAGACCCAGTACTTC. It translates to CASRGLAGGWETQYF. V and J are TRBV10-2 and TRBJ2-5; 16 nucleotides agree with TRBD2. From germline, CDR1 is WSHSY and CDR2 SAAADI. V was pared by 6 bases and J by 5 bases, with 3 bases of the junction left unmatched. The CDR3 sequence is 15 residues long.

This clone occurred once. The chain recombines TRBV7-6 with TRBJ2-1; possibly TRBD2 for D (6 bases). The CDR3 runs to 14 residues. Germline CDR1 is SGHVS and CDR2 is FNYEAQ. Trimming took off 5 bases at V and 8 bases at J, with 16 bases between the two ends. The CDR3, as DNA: TGTGCCAGCAGCCCTCCAGGAGGGCTAGATGAGCAGTTCTTC. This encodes CASSPPGGLDEQFF.